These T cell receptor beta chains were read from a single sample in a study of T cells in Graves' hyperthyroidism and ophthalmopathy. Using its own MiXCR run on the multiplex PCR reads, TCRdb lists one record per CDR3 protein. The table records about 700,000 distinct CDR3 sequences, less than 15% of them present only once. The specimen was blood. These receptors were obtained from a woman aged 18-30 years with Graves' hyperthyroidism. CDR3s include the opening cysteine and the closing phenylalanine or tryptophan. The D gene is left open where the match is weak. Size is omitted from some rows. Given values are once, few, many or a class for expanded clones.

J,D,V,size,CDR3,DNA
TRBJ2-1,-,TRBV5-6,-,CASSLGRRNEQFF,TGTGCCAGCAGCTTGGGAAGACGCAATGAGCAGTTCTTC
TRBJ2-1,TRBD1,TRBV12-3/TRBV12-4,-,CASRSAQGAYNEQFF,TGTGCCAGCAGGTCGGCACAGGGGGCCTACAATGAGCAGTTCTTC
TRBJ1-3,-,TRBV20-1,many,CSAPPRDGSGNTIYF,TGCAGTGCTCCCCCCCGGGACGGCTCTGGAAACACCATATATTTT
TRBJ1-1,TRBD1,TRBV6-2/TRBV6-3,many,CASGHPGTGSTEAFF,TGTGCCAGCGGTCACCCCGGGACAGGGAGCACTGAAGCTTTCTTT
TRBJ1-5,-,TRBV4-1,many,CASSQVLARTNQPQHF,TGCGCCAGCAGCCAAGTTCTTGCGAGGACCAATCAGCCCCAGCATTTT
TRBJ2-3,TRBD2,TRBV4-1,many,CASSQILATDTQYF,TGCGCCAGCAGCCAGATACTAGCGACAGATACGCAGTATTTT
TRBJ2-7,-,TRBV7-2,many,CASSLTRDSYEQYF,TGTGCCAGCAGCTTAACGCGGGACTCCTACGAGCAGTACTTC
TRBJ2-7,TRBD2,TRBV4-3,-,CASSQDAGASYNEQYF,TGCGCCAGCAGCCAAGATGCGGGAGCTTCCTACAATGAGCAGTACTTC
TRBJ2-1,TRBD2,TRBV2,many,CASSRAGGQGEQFF,TGTGCCAGCAGTCGAGCGGGAGGGCAGGGTGAGCAGTTCTTC
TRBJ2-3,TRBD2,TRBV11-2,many,CASSSWTSGSGTDTQYF,TGTGCCAGCAGCTCTTGGACTAGCGGGAGTGGGACAGATACGCAGTATTTT
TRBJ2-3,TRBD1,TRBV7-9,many,CASSLQTGGSTDTQYF,TGTGCCAGCAGCCTCCAGACAGGGGGGAGCACAGATACGCAGTATTTT
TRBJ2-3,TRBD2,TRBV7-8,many,CASSPRLAGVGDTQYF,TGTGCCAGCAGCCCCCGACTAGCGGGTGTGGGCGATACGCAGTATTTT
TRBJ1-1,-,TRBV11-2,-,CASSFDTNTEAFF,TGTGCCAGCAGCTTTGACACGAACACTGAAGCTTTCTTT
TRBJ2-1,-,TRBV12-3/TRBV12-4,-,CASRARVEPYNEQFF,TGTGCCAGCAGGGCCCGGGTTGAACCCTACAATGAGCAGTTCTTC
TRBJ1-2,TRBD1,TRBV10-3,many,CAIRDDRGSYGYTF,TGTGCCATCAGGGACGACAGGGGTTCCTATGGCTACACCTTC
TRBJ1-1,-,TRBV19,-,CASSMTDWEGTEAFF,TGTGCCAGTAGTATGACGGATTGGGAGGGCACTGAAGCTTTCTTT
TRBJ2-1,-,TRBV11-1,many,CASSLSALTSYNEQFF,TGTGCCAGCAGCTTATCGGCCCTAACTTCCTACAATGAGCAGTTCTTC
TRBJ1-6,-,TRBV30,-,CAWRGQYNSPLHF,TGTGCCTGGAGGGGGCAGTATAATTCACCCCTCCACTTT
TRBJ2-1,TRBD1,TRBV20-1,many,CSAWTGAYNEQFF,TGCAGTGCCTGGACAGGGGCCTACAATGAGCAGTTCTTC
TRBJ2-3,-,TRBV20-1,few,CSAGPPRYPSTDTQYF,TGCAGTGCCGGACCGCCGAGATACCCTAGCACAGATACGCAGTATTTT
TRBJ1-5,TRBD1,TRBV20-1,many,CSARRGDRGIRNQPQHF,TGCAGTGCCCGAAGAGGGGACAGGGGGATTCGCAATCAGCCCCAGCATTTT
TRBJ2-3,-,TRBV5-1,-,CASSLEAGSLYTDTQYF,TGCGCCAGCAGCTTGGAGGCCGGTTCCCTTTACACAGATACGCAGTATTTT
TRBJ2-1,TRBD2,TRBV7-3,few,CASSGSGLAEGKQFF,TGTGCCAGCAGCGGGTCGGGACTAGCGGAGGGGAAGCAGTTCTTC
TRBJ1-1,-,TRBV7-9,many,CASSLGSRAFF,TGTGCCAGCAGCTTAGGATCTCGGGCTTTCTTT
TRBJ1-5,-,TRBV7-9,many,CASSLGVNQPQHF,TGTGCCAGCAGCTTAGGGGTTAATCAGCCCCAGCATTTT
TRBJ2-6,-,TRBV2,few,CASSLDPVSGANVLTF,TGTGCCAGCAGTCTAGACCCAGTCTCTGGGGCCAACGTCCTGACTTTC
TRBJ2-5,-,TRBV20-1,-,CSARDSTSETQYF,TGCAGTGCTAGAGATTCTACTTCGGAGACCCAGTACTTC
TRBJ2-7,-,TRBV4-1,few,CASSPSGPRHEQYF,TGCGCCAGCAGCCCGTCCGGGCCACGCCACGAGCAGTACTTC
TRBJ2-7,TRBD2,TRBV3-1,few,CASSRGTSGTTLSYEQYF,TGTGCCAGCAGCCGGGGGACTAGCGGTACCACCCTCTCCTACGAGCAGTACTTC
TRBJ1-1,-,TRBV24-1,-,CATSDFWGGTEAFF,TGTGCCACCAGTGATTTTTGGGGTGGCACTGAAGCTTTCTTT
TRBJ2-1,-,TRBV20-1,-,CSAPRDRLYNEQFF,TGCAGTGCCCCACGAGACAGGTTATACAATGAGCAGTTCTTC
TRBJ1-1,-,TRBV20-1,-,CSVHGSGHTEAFF,TGCAGTGTCCACGGCTCCGGTCACACTGAAGCTTTCTTT
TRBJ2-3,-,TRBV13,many,CASSLGFMDTPDTQYF,TGTGCCAGCAGCTTAGGATTCATGGACACCCCAGATACGCAGTATTTT
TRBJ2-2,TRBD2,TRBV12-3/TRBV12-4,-,CTSSKRASGRAAGELFF,TGTACCAGCAGTAAACGAGCTAGCGGGAGGGCCGCCGGGGAGCTGTTTTTT
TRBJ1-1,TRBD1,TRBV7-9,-,CASSVRTGAANTEAFF,TGTGCCAGCAGCGTACGGACAGGGGCGGCGAACACTGAAGCTTTCTTT
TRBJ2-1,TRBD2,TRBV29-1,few,CSAPPGLAGGSSYNEQFF,TGCAGCGCCCCCCCAGGGTTAGCGGGAGGTAGCTCCTACAATGAGCAGTTCTTC
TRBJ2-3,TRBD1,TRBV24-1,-,CATSDLPDRVGLQSTDTQYF,TGTGCCACCAGTGATTTACCCGACAGGGTCGGCCTTCAGTCCACAGATACGCAGTATTTT
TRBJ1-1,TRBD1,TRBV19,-,CASHETGEAFF,TGTGCCAGTCACGAGACAGGGGAAGCTTTCTTT
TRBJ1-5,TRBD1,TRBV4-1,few,CASSPTGRNSNQPQHF,TGCGCCAGCAGCCCGACAGGGAGAAATAGCAATCAGCCCCAGCATTTT
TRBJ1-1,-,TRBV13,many,CASSGGIKGNTEAFF,TGTGCCAGCAGTGGAGGTATCAAGGGGAACACTGAAGCTTTCTTT
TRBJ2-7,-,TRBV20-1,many,CSARDRIGLSYEQYF,TGCAGTGCTAGAGATCGAATCGGCCTATCCTACGAGCAGTACTTC
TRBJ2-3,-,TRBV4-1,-,CASSQATRRGTSSLRGTDTQYF,TGCGCCAGCAGCCAGGCTACCCGACGAGGAACTAGTAGCCTTAGAGGGACAGATACGCAGTATTTT
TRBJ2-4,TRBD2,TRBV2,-,CASSFSLAGFDKNIQYF,TGTGCCAGCAGTTTTAGTCTAGCGGGATTCGACAAAAACATTCAGTACTTC
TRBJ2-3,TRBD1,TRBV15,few,CATSRARGQGRTDTQYF,TGTGCCACCAGCAGAGCTCGTGGACAGGGGAGGACAGATACGCAGTATTTT
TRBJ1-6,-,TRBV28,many,CASTPISGSSYNSPLHF,TGTGCCAGCACCCCCATCTCAGGGAGCTCCTATAATTCACCCCTCCACTTT
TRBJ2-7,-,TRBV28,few,CASHKAYPTYEQYF,TGTGCCAGCCATAAGGCGTATCCGACCTACGAGCAGTACTTC
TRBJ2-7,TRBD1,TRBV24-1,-,CATSDRTGAYEQYF,TGTGCCACCAGTGACCGGACAGGGGCCTACGAGCAGTACTTC
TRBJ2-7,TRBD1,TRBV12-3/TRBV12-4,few,CASQWGRGPYEQYF,TGTGCCAGCCAGTGGGGCAGGGGGCCTTACGAGCAGTACTTC
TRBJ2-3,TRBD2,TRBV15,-,CATSRETGLAGGTDTQYF,TGTGCCACCAGCAGAGAGACCGGACTAGCGGGAGGCACAGATACGCAGTATTTT
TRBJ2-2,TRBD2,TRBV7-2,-,CASSSLSGRTGGELFF,TGTGCCAGCAGCTCCCTTAGCGGGAGGACCGGCGGGGAGCTGTTTTTT
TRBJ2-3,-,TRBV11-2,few,CASSPRGGHWLDTQYF,TGTGCCAGCAGCCCAAGGGGGGGGCATTGGCTAGATACGCAGTATTTT
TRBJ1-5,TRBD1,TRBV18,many,CASSPGRQGGQPQHF,TGTGCCAGCTCACCCGGACGACAGGGCGGTCAGCCCCAGCATTTT
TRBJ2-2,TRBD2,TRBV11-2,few,CASSLLYPGLSPGELFF,TGTGCCAGCAGCCTCCTCTATCCGGGACTATCCCCGGGGGAGCTGTTTTTT
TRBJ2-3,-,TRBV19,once,CASSIGASATDTQYF,TGTGCCAGTAGTATAGGGGCCTCAGCCACAGATACGCAGTATTTT
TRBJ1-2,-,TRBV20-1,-,CSASLTFNYGYTF,TGCAGTGCTAGCCTGACATTTAACTATGGCTACACCTTC